Given below is one T cell receptor (beta chain) in context. Its antigen remains unknown. Germline lookup yields CDR1 SEHNR and CDR2 FQNEAQ (reference sequence). CDR3 length: 13 residues. Trimming pared 6 bases from V and 3 bases from J, leaving 12 bases between. The data originate from a study of CD8+ T cells in alopecia areata. Treatment in this sample: oral pan-JAK inhibitor, 5-10 mg twice daily. General observations from the study: Besides other cells, scalp samples also yield sequences of resident alphabeta T cells from normal skin.

Investigators isolated RNA and reverse transcribed it into cDNA to act as the sequencing template. The table came from immunoSEQ multiplex PCR; TCRdb's copy has only in-frame clones and leaves some out. The sample holds 80,000 to 95,000 clones, roughly two fifths seen once. The sample in question was CD8+ T cells sorted from blood, obtained at week 24, from a patient treated with tofacitinib. The rearrangement joins TRBV7-9 to TRBJ2-7, with TRBD2 as a possible D gene (6 bases). The source is a human donor with alopecia areata. The DNA of the CDR3 is TGTGCCAGCAGAGGGCCGGGGGACTACGAGCAGTACTTC. Its translation is CASRGPGDYEQYF.